This T cell receptor beta chain was documented in a study of cytomegalovirus exposure and HLA in healthy donors. Study as a whole: An early release of data contained 75 million to 100 million unique TCRs, which came from HLA-typed donors. Whole-study findings and limits: HLA restriction was apparent for most CMV-associated TCR beta chains in a later analysis. In vitro experiments confirmed that three CMV-associated chains were specific for CMV antigens. According to an earlier analysis, most TCR beta V segments yielded productive rearrangements about 87% or about 30% of the time.

The germline V and J ends were trimmed by 5 bases and 4 bases, with 11 bases remaining between them. This CDR3 is built from 12 residues. Germline CDR1 and CDR2: GTSNPN and SVGIG (reference sequence). A multiplex PCR was run with 60 Vbeta primers and 13 Jbeta primers. Clones were sequenced by immunoSEQ multiplex PCR, and TCRdb holds only the in-frame ones, with some missing. The table lists 120,000 to 150,000 clones, about four fifths of them singletons. About this clone: Its antigen is as yet unknown.

The sequence derives from a woman aged 35 to 49 in good health and CMV-seropositive. The sample consisted of PBMCs. The rearrangement joins TRBV30 to TRBJ1-2; perhaps TRBD1 as D (6 bases). CDR3 in amino acids: CAWLTGIYGYTF. In nucleotides, the CDR3 is TGTGCCTGGTTAACAGGGATCTATGGCTACACCTTC.